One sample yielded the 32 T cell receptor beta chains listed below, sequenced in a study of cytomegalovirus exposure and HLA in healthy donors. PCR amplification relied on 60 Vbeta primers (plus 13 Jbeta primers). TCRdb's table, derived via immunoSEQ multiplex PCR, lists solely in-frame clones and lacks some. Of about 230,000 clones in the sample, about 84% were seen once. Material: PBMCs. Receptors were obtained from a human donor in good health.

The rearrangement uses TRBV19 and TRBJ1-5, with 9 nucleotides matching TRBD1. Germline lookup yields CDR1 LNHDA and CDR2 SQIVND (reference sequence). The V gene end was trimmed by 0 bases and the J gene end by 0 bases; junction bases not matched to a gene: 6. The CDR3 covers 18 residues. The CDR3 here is CASSIDRYRGLSNQPQHF. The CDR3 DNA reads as TGTGCCAGTAGTATAGATCGGTACAGGGGGCTTAGCAATCAGCCCCAGCATTTT.

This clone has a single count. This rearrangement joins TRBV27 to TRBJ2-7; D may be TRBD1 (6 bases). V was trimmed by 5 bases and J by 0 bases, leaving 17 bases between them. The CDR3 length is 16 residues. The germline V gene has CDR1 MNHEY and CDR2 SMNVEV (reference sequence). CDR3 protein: CASSERDTAHSYEQYF. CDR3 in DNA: TGTGCCAGCAGTGAAAGGGACACCGCCCACTCCTACGAGCAGTACTTC.

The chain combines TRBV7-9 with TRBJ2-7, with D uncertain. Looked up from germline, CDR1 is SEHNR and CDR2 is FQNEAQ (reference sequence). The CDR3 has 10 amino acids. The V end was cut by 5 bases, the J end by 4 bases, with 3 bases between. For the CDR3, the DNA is TGTGCCAGCAGCCCTTACGAGCAGTACTTC. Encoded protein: CASSPYEQYF.

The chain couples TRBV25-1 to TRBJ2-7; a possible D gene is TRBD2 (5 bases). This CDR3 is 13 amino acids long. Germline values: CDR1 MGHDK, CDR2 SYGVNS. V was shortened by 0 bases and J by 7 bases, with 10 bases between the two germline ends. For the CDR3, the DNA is TGTGCCAGCAGTGAATACCCCCCGGGGGAGCAGTACTTC. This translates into CASSEYPPGEQYF.

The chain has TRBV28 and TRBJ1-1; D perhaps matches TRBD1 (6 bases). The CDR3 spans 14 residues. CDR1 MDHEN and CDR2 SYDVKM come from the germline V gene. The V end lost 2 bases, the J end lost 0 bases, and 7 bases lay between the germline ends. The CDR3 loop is CASSLPGVNTEAFF. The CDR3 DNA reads TGTGCCAGCAGTTTACCAGGGGTGAACACTGAAGCTTTCTTT.

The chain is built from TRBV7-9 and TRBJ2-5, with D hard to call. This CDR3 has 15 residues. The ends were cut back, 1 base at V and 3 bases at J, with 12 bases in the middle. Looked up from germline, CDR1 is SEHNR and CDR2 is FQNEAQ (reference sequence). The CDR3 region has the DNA TGTGCCAGCAGCTTAGTGCAGCACAGAGAAGAGACCCAGTACTTC. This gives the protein CASSLVQHREETQYF.

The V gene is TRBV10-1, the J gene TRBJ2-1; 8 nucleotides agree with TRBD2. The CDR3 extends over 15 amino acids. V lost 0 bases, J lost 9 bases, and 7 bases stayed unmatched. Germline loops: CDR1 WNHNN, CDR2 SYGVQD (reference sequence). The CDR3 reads CASSESVTSGTEQFF. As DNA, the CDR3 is TGCGCCAGCAGTGAGTCTGTAACTAGCGGCACTGAGCAGTTCTTC.

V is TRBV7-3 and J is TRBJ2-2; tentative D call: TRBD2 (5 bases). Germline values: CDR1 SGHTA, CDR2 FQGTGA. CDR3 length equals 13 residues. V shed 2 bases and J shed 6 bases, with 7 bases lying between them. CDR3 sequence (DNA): TGTGCCAGCAGCTTAGGAGGCTCCGGGGAGCTGTTTTTT. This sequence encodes CASSLGGSGELFF.

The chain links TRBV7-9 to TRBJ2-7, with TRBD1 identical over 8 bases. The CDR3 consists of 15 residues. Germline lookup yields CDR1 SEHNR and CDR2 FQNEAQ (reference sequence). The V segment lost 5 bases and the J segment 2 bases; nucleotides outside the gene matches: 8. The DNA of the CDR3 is TGTGCCAGCAGCGATACCGGGACAGGCCCCTACGAGCAGTACTTC. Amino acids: CASSDTGTGPYEQYF.

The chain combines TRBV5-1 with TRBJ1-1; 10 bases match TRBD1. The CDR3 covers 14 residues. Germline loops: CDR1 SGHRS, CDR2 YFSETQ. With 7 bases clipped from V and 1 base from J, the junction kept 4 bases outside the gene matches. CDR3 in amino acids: CASRQGAQNTEAFF. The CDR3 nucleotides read TGCGCCAGCCGACAGGGGGCGCAGAACACTGAAGCTTTCTTT.

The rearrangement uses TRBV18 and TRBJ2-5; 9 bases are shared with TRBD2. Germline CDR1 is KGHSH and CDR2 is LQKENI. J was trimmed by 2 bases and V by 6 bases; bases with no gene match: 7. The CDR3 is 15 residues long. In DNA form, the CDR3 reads TGTGCCAGCTCCCCAGAAAGCGGGAGGCAAGAGACCCAGTACTTC. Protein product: CASSPESGRQETQYF. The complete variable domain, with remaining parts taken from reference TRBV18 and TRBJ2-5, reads NAGVMQNPRHLVRRRGQEARLRCSPMKGHSHVYWYRQLPEEGLKFMVYLQKENIIDESGMPKERFSAEFPKEGPSILRIQQVVRGDSAAYFCASSPESGRQETQYFGPGTRLLVL.

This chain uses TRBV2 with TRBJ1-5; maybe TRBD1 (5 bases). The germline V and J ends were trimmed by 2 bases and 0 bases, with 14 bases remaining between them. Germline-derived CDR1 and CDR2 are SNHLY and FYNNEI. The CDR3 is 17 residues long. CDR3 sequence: CASSEIAGPNSNQPQHF. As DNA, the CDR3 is TGTGCCAGCAGTGAAATAGCGGGGCCCAATAGCAATCAGCCCCAGCATTTT. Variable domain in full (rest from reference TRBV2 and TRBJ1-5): EPEVTQTPSHQVTQMGQEVILRCVPISNHLYFYWYRQILGQKVEFLVSFYNNEISEKSEIFDDQFSVERPDGSNFTLKIRSTKLEDSAMYFCASSEIAGPNSNQPQHFGDGTRLSIL.

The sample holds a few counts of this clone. CDR3 amino acids: CASSLDRGTPMRGYTF. For the CDR3, the DNA is TGTGCCAGCAGCTTAGATCGTGGGACTCCAATGCGGGGCTACACCTTC. V and J are TRBV11-2 and TRBJ1-2; D may be TRBD1 (5 bases). Trimming removed 0 bases from V and 8 bases from J, with 19 bases in between. Germline V CDR1 and CDR2: SGHAT, FQNNGV. This CDR3 spans 16 amino acids.

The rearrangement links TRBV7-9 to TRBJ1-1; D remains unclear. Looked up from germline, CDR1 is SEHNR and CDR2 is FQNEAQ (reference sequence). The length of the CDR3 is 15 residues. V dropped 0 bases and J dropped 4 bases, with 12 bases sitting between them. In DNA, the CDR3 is TGTGCCAGCAGCTTAGCTGGAGGGAGAGGCACTGAAGCTTTCTTT. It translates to CASSLAGGRGTEAFF.

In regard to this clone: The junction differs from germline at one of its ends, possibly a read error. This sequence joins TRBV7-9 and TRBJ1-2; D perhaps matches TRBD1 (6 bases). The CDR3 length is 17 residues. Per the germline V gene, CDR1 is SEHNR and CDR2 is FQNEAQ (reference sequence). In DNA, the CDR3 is TGTTCCAGCAGCTCCCTCGGGACACAGGTGGGCCTTTTTGGCTACACCTTC. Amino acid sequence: CSSSSLGTQVGLFGYTF.

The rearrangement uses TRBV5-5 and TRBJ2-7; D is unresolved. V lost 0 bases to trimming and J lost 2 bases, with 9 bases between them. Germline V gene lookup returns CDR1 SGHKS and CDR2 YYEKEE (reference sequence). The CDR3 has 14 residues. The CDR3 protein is CASSLGRLTYEQYF. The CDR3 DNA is TGTGCCAGCAGCTTGGGGCGGCTTACCTACGAGCAGTACTTC.

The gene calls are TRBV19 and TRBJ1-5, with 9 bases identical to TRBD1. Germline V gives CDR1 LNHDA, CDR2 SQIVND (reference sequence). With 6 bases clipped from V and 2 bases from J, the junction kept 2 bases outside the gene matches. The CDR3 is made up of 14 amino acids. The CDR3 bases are TGTGCCAGTAGGCGGACAGGGGGCAATCAGCCCCAGCATTTT. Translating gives CASRRTGGNQPQHF.

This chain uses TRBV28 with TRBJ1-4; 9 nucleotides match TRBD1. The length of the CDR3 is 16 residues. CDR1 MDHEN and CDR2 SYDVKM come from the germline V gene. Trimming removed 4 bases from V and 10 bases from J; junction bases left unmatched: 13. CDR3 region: CASSSINDRGYLKLFF. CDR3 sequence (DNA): TGTGCCAGCAGTTCGATAAATGACAGGGGGTATCTAAAACTGTTTTTT. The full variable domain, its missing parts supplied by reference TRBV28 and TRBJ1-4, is DVKVTQSSRYLVKRTGEKVFLECVQDMDHENMFWYRQDPGLGLRLIYFSYDVKMKEKGDIPEGYSVSREKKERFSLILESASTNQTSMYLCASSSINDRGYLKLFFGSGTQLSVL.

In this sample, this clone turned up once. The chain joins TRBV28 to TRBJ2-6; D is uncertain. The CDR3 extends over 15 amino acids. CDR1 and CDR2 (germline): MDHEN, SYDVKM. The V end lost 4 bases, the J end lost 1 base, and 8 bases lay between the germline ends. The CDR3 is CASSSGESGANVLTF. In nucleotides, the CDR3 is TGTGCCAGCAGTTCGGGTGAATCTGGGGCCAACGTCCTGACTTTC.

CDR3 sequence reads: CASSEYIRGVFYNEQFF. CDR3 DNA: TGTGCCAGCAGTGAATATATTCGGGGAGTTTTCTACAATGAGCAGTTCTTC. This sequence joins TRBV25-1 and TRBJ2-1; weak D call: TRBD2 (5 bases). The CDR3 is 17 residues long. CDR1 is MGHDK and CDR2 is SYGVNS in the germline V gene. Trimming took 0 bases from V and 3 from J, leaving 15 bases between them.

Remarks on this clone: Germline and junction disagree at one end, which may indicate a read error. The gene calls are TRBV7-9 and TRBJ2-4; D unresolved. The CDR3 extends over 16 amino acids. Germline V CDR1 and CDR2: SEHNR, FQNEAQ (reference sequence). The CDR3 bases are TGTTCCAGCAGCGATACAGTAGAAGAAGCCAAAAACATTCAGTACTTC. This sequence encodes CSSSDTVEEAKNIQYF.

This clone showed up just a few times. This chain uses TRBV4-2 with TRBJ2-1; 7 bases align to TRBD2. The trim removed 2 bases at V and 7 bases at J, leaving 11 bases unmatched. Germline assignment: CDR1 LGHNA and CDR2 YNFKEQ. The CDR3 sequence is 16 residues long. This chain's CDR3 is CASSQTPAGQFNEQFF. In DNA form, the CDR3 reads TGTGCCAGCAGCCAAACCCCAGCGGGGCAATTTAATGAGCAGTTCTTC.

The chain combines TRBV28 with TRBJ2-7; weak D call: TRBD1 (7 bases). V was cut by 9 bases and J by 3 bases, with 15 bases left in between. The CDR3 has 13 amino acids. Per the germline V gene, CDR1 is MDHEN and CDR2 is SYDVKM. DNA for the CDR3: TGTGCCAGTAACCAGGGGGGTCTCTACGAGCAGTACTTC. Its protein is CASNQGGLYEQYF. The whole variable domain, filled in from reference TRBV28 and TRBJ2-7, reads DVKVTQSSRYLVKRTGEKVFLECVQDMDHENMFWYRQDPGLGLRLIYFSYDVKMKEKGDIPEGYSVSREKKERFSLILESASTNQTSMYLCASNQGGLYEQYFGPGTRLTVT.

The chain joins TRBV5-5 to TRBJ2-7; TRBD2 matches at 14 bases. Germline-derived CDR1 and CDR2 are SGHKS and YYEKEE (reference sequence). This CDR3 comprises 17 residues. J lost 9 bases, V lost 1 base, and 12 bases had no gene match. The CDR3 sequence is CASSLTGTSGRQYGQYF. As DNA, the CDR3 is TGTGCCAGCAGCTTGACCGGGACTAGCGGGAGACAGTATGGGCAGTACTTC. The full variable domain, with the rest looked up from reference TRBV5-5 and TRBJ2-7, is DAGVTQSPTHLIKTRGQQVTLRCSPISGHKSVSWYQQVLGQGPQFIFQYYEKEERGRGNFPDRFSARQFPNYSSELNVNALLLGDSALYLCASSLTGTSGRQYGQYFGPGTRLTVT.

In nucleotides, the CDR3 is TGTGCCAGCAGTTTCCCGGGACAGGGATCCTACGAGCAGTACTTC. The encoded protein is CASSFPGQGSYEQYF. The V call is TRBV28, the J call TRBJ2-7; 9 nucleotides align to TRBD1. Germline values: CDR1 MDHEN, CDR2 SYDVKM. Germline trimming cut 3 bases from V and 1 base from J; bases unmatched to any gene: 4. The length of the CDR3 is 15 residues.

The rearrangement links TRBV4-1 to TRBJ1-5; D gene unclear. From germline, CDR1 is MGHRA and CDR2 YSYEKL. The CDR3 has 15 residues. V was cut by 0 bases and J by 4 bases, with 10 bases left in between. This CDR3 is CASSQELSLNQPQHF. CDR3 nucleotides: TGCGCCAGCAGCCAAGAGTTGAGCCTTAATCAGCCCCAGCATTTT.

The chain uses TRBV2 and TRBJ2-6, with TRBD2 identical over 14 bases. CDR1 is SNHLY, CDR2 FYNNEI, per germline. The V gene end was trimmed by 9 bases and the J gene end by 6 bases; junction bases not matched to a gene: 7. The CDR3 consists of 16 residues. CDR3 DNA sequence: TGTGCCAGGGGACTAGCGGGAGAGTTGAAGGCCAACGTCCTGACTTTC. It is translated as CARGLAGELKANVLTF.

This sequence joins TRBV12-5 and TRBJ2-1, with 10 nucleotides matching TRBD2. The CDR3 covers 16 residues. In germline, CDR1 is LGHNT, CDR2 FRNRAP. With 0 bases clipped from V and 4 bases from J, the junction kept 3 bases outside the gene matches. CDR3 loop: CASGLVLLAGYNEQFF. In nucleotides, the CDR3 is TGTGCTAGTGGTTTGGTATTACTAGCGGGGTACAATGAGCAGTTCTTC.

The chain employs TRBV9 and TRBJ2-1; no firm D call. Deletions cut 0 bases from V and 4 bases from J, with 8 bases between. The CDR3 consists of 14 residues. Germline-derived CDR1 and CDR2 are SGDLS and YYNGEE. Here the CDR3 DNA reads TGTGCCAGCAGCGTAGTTTCAGAATACAATGAGCAGTTCTTC. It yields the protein CASSVVSEYNEQFF. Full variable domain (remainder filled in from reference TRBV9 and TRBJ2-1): DSGVTQTPKHLITATGQRVTLRCSPRSGDLSVYWYQQSLDQGLQFLIQYYNGEERAKGNILERFSAQQFPDLHSELNLSSLELGDSALYFCASSVVSEYNEQFFGPGTRLTVL.

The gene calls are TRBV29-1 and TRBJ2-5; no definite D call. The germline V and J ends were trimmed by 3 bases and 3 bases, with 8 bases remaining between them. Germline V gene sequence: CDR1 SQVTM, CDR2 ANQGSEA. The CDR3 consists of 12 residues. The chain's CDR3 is CSVEFSEETQYF. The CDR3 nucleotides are TGCAGCGTTGAGTTCTCTGAAGAGACCCAGTACTTC.

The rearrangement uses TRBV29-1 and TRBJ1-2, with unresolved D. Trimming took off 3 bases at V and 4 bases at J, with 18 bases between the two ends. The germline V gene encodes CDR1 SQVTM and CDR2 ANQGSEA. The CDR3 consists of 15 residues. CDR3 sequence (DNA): TGCAGCGTTGAGTCCGGACTAAATCCCTCCTATGGCTACACCTTC. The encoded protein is CSVESGLNPSYGYTF.

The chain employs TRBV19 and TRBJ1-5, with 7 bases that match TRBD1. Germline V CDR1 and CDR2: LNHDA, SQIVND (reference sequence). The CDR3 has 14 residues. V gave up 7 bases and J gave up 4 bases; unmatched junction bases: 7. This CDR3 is CASNLQGLNQPQHF. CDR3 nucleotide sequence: TGTGCCAGTAACCTACAGGGGCTAAATCAGCCCCAGCATTTT.